What follows are 20 T cell receptor beta chains derived from one specimen sequenced in a study of blood T cell repertoires in COVID-19. Sequencing used immunoSEQ multiplex PCR; TCRdb keeps in-frame clones, though not all of them. The repertoire has about 100,000 clones, almost 80% of them found once; the top ten carry approximately 31%. Sequenced material: peripheral blood. These receptors came from a man between 65 and 85 years old with active or convalescent COVID-19.

This chain links TRBV9 with TRBJ1-2; 7 bases are a match to TRBD1. Germline V gives CDR1 SGDLS, CDR2 YYNGEE. This CDR3 is built from 14 residues. V dropped 4 bases and J dropped 4; count of bases not matched to a gene: 7. The CDR3 DNA reads TGTGCCAGCAGCACTGACAGGGATACCTATGGCTACACCTTC. Translated: CASSTDRDTYGYTF.

V usage is TRBV19 and J usage is TRBJ2-6; D is possibly TRBD2 (5 bases). Germline lookup yields CDR1 LNHDA and CDR2 SQIVND (reference sequence). The CDR3 totals 15 residues. V lost 4 bases, J lost 7 bases, and 14 bases lay in between. The CDR3 DNA reads as TGTGCCAGTAGTACGGACTCGCACGAAGCCAACGTCCTGACTTTC. Translating it yields CASSTDSHEANVLTF.

The rearrangement uses TRBV2 and TRBJ1-1; perhaps TRBD1 as D (6 bases). The germline V gene has CDR1 SNHLY and CDR2 FYNNEI. The length of the CDR3 is 12 residues. V was pared by 7 bases and J by 3 bases, with 9 bases between. The CDR3 DNA reads TGTGCCAGCAAAGGACAGCACACTGAAGCTTTCTTT. Protein sequence: CASKGQHTEAFF.

This chain links TRBV18 with TRBJ2-7, with 12 bases identical to TRBD2. Germline lookup yields CDR1 KGHSH and CDR2 LQKENI. The CDR3 has 18 residues. Losses at the gene ends were 2 bases for V and 5 bases for J; bases not matched to a gene: 13. The CDR3 region is CASSPGLAGLTRGDEQYF. The CDR3 DNA is TGTGCCAGCTCACCAGGACTAGCGGGACTTACTCGTGGGGACGAGCAGTACTTC. The full variable domain, with the rest looked up from reference TRBV18 and TRBJ2-7, is NAGVMQNPRHLVRRRGQEARLRCSPMKGHSHVYWYRQLPEEGLKFMVYLQKENIIDESGMPKERFSAEFPKEGPSILRIQQVVRGDSAAYFCASSPGLAGLTRGDEQYFGPGTRLTVT.

This chain links TRBV9 with TRBJ1-3, with 8 positions matching TRBD1. Germline lookup yields CDR1 SGDLS and CDR2 YYNGEE. J was trimmed by 4 bases and V by 3 bases; bases with no gene match: 9. The CDR3 contains 16 residues. DNA of the CDR3: TGTGCCAGCAGCGCCTGGACAGGGAGGTCCGGAAACACCATATATTTT. It translates to CASSAWTGRSGNTIYF.

The chain employs TRBV19 and TRBJ2-7, with TRBD1 matching over 10 bases. This CDR3 comprises 15 residues. Germline assignment: CDR1 LNHDA and CDR2 SQIVND (reference sequence). After removal of 3 bases from V and 5 bases from J, the junction contained 7 bases not matched to a gene. CDR3 DNA: TGTGCCAGTAGTATCGGAGGGACAGGGGCCCACGAGCAGTACTTC. This encodes CASSIGGTGAHEQYF. Filled out from reference TRBV19 and TRBJ2-7, the complete variable domain reads DGGITQSPKYLFRKEGQNVTLSCEQNLNHDAMYWYRQDPGQGLRLIYYSQIVNDFQKGDIAEGYSVSREKKESFPLTVTSAQKNPTAFYLCASSIGGTGAHEQYFGPGTRLTVT.

The chain has TRBV24-1 and TRBJ2-3; D gene uncertain. Per the germline V gene, CDR1 is KGHDR and CDR2 is SFDVKD. This CDR3 spans 13 amino acids. Trimming removed 3 bases from V and 0 bases from J, with 3 bases in between. For the CDR3, the DNA is TGTGCCACCAGTGATACAAGCACAGATACGCAGTATTTT. It translates to CATSDTSTDTQYF.

The chain employs TRBV9 and TRBJ2-3; 10 nucleotides align to TRBD2. The CDR3 spans 14 residues. Germline-derived CDR1 and CDR2 are SGDLS and YYNGEE. After removal of 5 bases from V and 2 bases from J, the junction contained 2 bases not matched to a gene. CDR3 amino acids: CASSGTSVTDTQYF. The CDR3 DNA reads TGTGCCAGCAGTGGGACTAGCGTCACAGATACGCAGTATTTT.

This chain links TRBV12-3 or TRBV12-4 with TRBJ1-5; D is unresolved. Trimming shortened V by 8 bases and J by 2 bases, and 7 bases separated the two germline ends. This CDR3 is built from 12 residues. CDR3 loop: CASGGGNQPQHF. The CDR3 region has the DNA TGTGCCAGCGGCGGGGGCAATCAGCCCCAGCATTTT.

This clone turned up a few times. The CDR3 here is CASTGQSGNTIYF. The CDR3 DNA reads as TGTGCCAGCACCGGACAGTCTGGAAACACCATATATTTT. J is TRBJ1-3 and V is TRBV2, with a weak D call TRBD1 (6 bases). CDR3 length: 13 amino acids. V was clipped by 7 bases and J by 1 base, with 8 bases between them. Germline CDR1 reads SNHLY; CDR2 reads FYNNEI.

The chain joins TRBV29-1 to TRBJ2-5; D unclear. The CDR3 consists of 14 residues. The V gene's germline CDR1 is SQVTM and CDR2 ANQGSEA. Trimming shortened V by 2 bases and J by 6 bases, and 16 bases separated the two germline ends. The CDR3 DNA is TGCAGCGTTGAAAACACCGACCGGGTGCAGACCCAGTACTTC. Encoded protein: CSVENTDRVQTQYF.

This clone was seen a handful of times. This chain links TRBV7-3 with TRBJ1-1; TRBD1 matches at 9 bases. The J segment lost 0 bases and the V segment lost 0 bases, leaving 5 bases of the junction unmatched. CDR1 SGHTA and CDR2 FQGTGA come from the germline V gene. The CDR3 runs 17 residues. The CDR3 reads CASSLTPGTGMNTEAFF. The CDR3 region has the DNA TGTGCCAGCAGCTTAACTCCCGGGACAGGGATGAACACTGAAGCTTTCTTT. Full variable domain (remainder filled in from reference TRBV7-3 and TRBJ1-1): GAGVSQTPSNKVTEKGKYVELRCDPISGHTALYWYRQSLGQGPEFLIYFQGTGAADDSGLPNDRFFAVRPEGSVSTLKIQRTERGDSAVYLCASSLTPGTGMNTEAFFGQGTRLTVV.

This chain uses TRBV7-2 with TRBJ2-7, with D unclear. The germline CDR1 and CDR2 sequences are SGHTA and FQGNSA. The CDR3 contains 15 residues. V was pared by 1 base and J by 0 bases, with 10 bases between. CDR3 amino acids: CASSLVAKSSYEQYF. DNA of the CDR3: TGTGCCAGCAGCTTAGTTGCGAAGAGCTCCTACGAGCAGTACTTC.

V gene TRBV11-2 combines with J gene TRBJ2-7, with 8 bases matching TRBD1. Germline V CDR1 and CDR2: SGHAT, FQNNGV. With V trimmed by 6 bases and J by 5 bases, 18 bases remained unmatched. The CDR3 spans 17 residues. CDR3 sequence (DNA): TGTGCCAGCAGACTAAGGGATAGGGGGACAGGAGTGCACGAGCAGTACTTC. This codes for CASRLRDRGTGVHEQYF. The entire variable domain, with the rest obtained from reference TRBV11-2 and TRBJ2-7, is as follows: EAGVAQSPRYKIIEKRQSVAFWCNPISGHATLYWYQQILGQGPKLLIQFQNNGVVDDSQLPKDRFSAERLKGVDSTLKIQPAKLEDSAVYLCASRLRDRGTGVHEQYFGPGTRLTVT.

This clone is a singleton in its sample. This chain links TRBV5-6 with TRBJ2-1, with 13 bases that match TRBD2. This CDR3 comprises 16 residues. With V trimmed by 0 bases and J by 4 bases, 1 base remained unmatched. The germline V gene encodes CDR1 SGHDT and CDR2 YYEEEE. This CDR3 is CASSLGLAGGYNEQFF. The DNA for the CDR3 is TGTGCCAGCAGCTTGGGACTAGCGGGAGGTTACAATGAGCAGTTCTTC.

V and J are TRBV6-5 and TRBJ2-5; 7 nucleotides line up with TRBD2. The V gene's germline CDR1 is MNHEY and CDR2 SVGAGI. After removal of 5 bases from V and 1 base from J, the junction contained 7 bases not matched to a gene. This CDR3 has 15 amino acids. The CDR3: CASSIRDYTQETQYF. CDR3 in DNA: TGTGCCAGCAGTATCCGGGACTATACCCAAGAGACCCAGTACTTC.

Ten or more counts support this clone. An end of the junction differs from the germline gene, which may be a read error. CDR3 sequence: CASSQVDSGQLVWF. Written as DNA, the CDR3 is TGTGCCAGCAGCCAAGTCGATTCGGGACAGCTCGTTTGGTTT. The chain joins TRBV3-1 (or the pseudogene TRBV3-2) to TRBJ1-1, with 7 positions matching TRBD1. Germline CDR1 and CDR2: LGHDT and YNNKEL (reference sequence). The CDR3 has 14 amino acids.

CDR3 in amino acids: CASSPGGGSGGYTF. DNA for the CDR3: TGCGCCAGCAGCCCAGGGGGCGGGTCTGGTGGCTACACCTTC. The chain combines TRBV5-1 with TRBJ1-2; 8 positions match TRBD1. The CDR3 runs to 14 residues. With V trimmed by 4 bases and J by 7 bases, 9 bases remained unmatched. Germline-derived CDR1 and CDR2 are SGHRS and YFSETQ.

The chain combines TRBV5-1 with TRBJ1-2, with D maybe TRBD1 (6 bases). The CDR3 contains 13 residues. CDR1 is SGHRS and CDR2 is YFSETQ in the germline V gene. V lost 5 bases to trimming and J lost 4 bases, with 12 bases between them. CDR3 sequence reads: CASSPQGLYGYTF. Written as DNA, the CDR3 is TGCGCCAGCAGTCCACAGGGCCTCTATGGCTACACCTTC.

The chain uses TRBV5-6 and TRBJ2-5; D might be TRBD2 (5 bases). Trimming removed 0 bases at V and 5 bases at J, with 14 bases between. The CDR3 spans 15 residues. The germline V gene encodes CDR1 SGHDT and CDR2 YYEEEE. The CDR3 loop reads CASSLVGMRWETQYF. The CDR3 DNA reads TGTGCCAGCAGCTTGGTCGGGATGCGGTGGGAGACCCAGTACTTC.